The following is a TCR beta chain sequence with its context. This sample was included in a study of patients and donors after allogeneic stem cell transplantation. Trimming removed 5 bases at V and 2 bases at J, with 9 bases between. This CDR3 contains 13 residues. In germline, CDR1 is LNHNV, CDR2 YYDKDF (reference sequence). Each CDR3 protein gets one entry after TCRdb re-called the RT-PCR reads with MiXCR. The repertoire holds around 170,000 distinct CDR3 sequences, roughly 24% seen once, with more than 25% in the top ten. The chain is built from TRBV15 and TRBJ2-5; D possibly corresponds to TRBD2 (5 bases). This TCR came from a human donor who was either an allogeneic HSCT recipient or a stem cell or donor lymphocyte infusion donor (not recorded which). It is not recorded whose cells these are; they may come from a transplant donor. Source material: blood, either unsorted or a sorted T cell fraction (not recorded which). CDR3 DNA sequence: TGTGCCACCAGCCCCCGGGGTCAAGAGACCCAGTACTTC. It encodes CATSPRGQETQYF.